The following is a T cell receptor (beta chain) sequence with its context. Other DNA sequences in the sample encode the same CDR3. The data stem from a study of technical replicates of blood from a handful of donors. The method was immunoSEQ multiplex PCR; TCRdb's version includes in-frame clones alone and lacks a portion of them. Of over 50,000 clones in the sample, about 90% were seen once. Trimming pared 3 bases from V and 5 bases from J, leaving 7 bases between. Germline CDR1 and CDR2: SGHTA and FQGNSA. The CDR3 has 12 amino acids. The TCR comes from a human donor in good health. Some clones in this sample may be carry-over from other donors' samples. Input material: PBMCs. The genes are TRBV7-2 and TRBJ2-5; TRBD2 might be the D (6 bases). CDR3: CASSFGRETQYF. As DNA, the CDR3 is TGTGCCAGCAGCTTTGGGAGGGAGACCCAGTACTTC.